The T cell receptor beta chain under discussion was sequenced for a study of cytomegalovirus exposure and HLA in healthy donors. Study-level information: About 85 million unique TCRs from HLA-typed donors were held in an early release of data.

A multiplex PCR was run with 60 Vbeta primers and 13 Jbeta primers. Profiling relied on immunoSEQ multiplex PCR, and the TCRdb table lists in-frame clones only, not all of them. The repertoire holds some 160,000 clones, with around four fifths as singletons. Donors likely had unrecorded immune exposures despite being nominally healthy when sampled. Trimming removed 3 bases at V and 2 bases at J, with 13 bases between. Germline V gene lookup returns CDR1 MNHEY and CDR2 SMNVEV (reference sequence). The CDR3 covers 16 residues. Comments on this clone: Antigen specificity is unknown. Other DNA sequences in the same sample also yield this CDR3.

Study-level findings and limits: In a later analysis, TCR beta V- and J-gene trimming was associated with a missense DCLRE1C variant. Cytomegalovirus status was reportedly diagnosed by the classifier with high specificity and sensitivity.

Sequenced: PBMCs. This clonotype was obtained from a woman younger than 35 in good health and CMV-seronegative. J is TRBJ2-2 and V is TRBV27, with D maybe TRBD2 (7 bases). The CDR3 bases are TGTGCCAGCAGTTTGGGAGGGGGGCTTAACACCGGGGAGCTGTTTTTT. It translates to CASSLGGGLNTGELFF.